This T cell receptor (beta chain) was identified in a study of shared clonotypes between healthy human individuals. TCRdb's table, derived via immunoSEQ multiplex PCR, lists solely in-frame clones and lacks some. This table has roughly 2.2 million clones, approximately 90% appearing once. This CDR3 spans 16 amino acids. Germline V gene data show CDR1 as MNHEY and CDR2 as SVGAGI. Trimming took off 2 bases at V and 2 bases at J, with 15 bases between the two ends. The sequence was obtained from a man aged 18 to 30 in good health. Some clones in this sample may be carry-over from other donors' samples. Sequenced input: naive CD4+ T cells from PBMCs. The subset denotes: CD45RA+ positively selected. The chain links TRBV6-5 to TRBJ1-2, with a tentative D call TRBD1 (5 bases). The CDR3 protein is CASSYGRFSGNYGYTF. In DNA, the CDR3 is TGTGCCAGCAGTTACGGTCGGTTTTCAGGGAACTATGGCTACACCTTC.